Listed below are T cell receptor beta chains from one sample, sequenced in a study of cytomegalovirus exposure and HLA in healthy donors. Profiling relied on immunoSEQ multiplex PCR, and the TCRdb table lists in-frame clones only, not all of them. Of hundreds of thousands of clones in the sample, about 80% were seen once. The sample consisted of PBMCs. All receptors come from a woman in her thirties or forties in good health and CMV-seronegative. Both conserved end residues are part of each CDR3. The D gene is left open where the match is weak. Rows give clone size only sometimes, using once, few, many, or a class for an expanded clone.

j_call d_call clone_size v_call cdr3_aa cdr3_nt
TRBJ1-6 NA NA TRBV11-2 CASSLGRTSPLHF TGTGCCAGCAGCTTAGGGAGGACTTCACCCCTCCACTTT
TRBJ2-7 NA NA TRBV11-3 CASSEGGSSYEQYF TGTGCCAGCAGCGAAGGGGGTAGCTCCTACGAGCAGTACTTC
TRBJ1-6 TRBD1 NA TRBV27 CASSFRDRISPLHF TGTGCCAGCAGTTTCCGGGACAGGATTTCACCCCTCCACTTT
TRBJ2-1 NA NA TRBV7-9 CASSPIRGVPYNEQFF TGTGCCAGCAGCCCCATTCGGGGAGTCCCCTACAATGAGCAGTTCTTC
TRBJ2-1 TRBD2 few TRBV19 CASSNPGGGDEQFF TGTGCCAGTAGTAACCCGGGGGGTGGAGATGAGCAGTTCTTC
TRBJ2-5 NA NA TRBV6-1 CASSERVGGALTETQYF TGTGCCAGCAGTGAACGGGTGGGGGGGGCGTTAACGGAGACCCAGTACTTC
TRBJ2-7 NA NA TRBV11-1 CASSQTGSSYEQYF TGTGCCAGCAGCCAGACTGGGTCCTCCTACGAGCAGTACTTC
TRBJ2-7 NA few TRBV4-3 CASSQDRQGRGYEQYF TGCGCCAGCAGCCAAGATAGGCAAGGCAGGGGATACGAGCAGTACTTC
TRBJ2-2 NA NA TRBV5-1 CASSWAAGGELFF TGCGCCAGCAGCTGGGCAGCGGGCGGGGAGCTGTTTTTT
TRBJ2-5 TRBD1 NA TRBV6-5 CASSRIQGVGETQYF TGTGCCAGCAGTCGGATACAGGGGGTTGGAGAGACCCAGTACTTC
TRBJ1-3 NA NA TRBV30 CAWSGGYGNTIYF TGTGCCTGGAGTGGAGGGTATGGAAACACCATATATTTT
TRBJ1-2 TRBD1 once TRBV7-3 CASSPGQISNYGYTF TGTGCCAGCAGCCCGGGACAGATTTCTAACTATGGCTACACCTTC
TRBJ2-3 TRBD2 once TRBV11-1 CASSSQERGNTDTQYF TGTGCCAGCAGCTCACAAGAGCGGGGAAACACAGATACGCAGTATTTT
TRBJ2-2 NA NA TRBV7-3 CASSPAGGTGELFF TGTGCCAGCAGCCCCGCGGGTGGTACCGGGGAGCTGTTTTTT
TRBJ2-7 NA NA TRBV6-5 CASSYDYSSYEQYF TGTGCCAGCAGCTACGACTACAGCTCCTACGAGCAGTACTTC
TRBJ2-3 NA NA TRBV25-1 CASRTGRDTQYF TGTGCCAGCAGGACAGGGAGGGATACGCAGTATTTT
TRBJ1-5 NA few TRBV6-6 CASSALQGDNQPQHF TGTGCCAGCAGTGCCTTACAGGGAGATAATCAGCCCCAGCATTTT
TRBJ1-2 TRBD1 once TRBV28 CASSFAPTGEGYTF TGTGCCAGCAGTTTTGCCCCGACAGGGGAAGGCTACACCTTC
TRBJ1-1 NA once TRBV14 CASSRARSGNTEAFF TGTGCCAGCAGCCGGGCCCGCTCCGGGAACACTGAAGCTTTCTTT
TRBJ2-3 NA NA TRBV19 CASNTGQTQYF TGTGCCAGTAATACCGGACAGACGCAGTATTTT
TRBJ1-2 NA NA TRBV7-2 CASSGSGNYGYTF TGTGCCAGCAGCGGTTCGGGGAACTATGGCTACACCTTC
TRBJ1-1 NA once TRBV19 CASSTGTYSTIHAFF TGTGCCAGTAGTACAGGGACATACTCAACAATCCATGCTTTCTTT
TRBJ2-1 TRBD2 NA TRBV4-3 CASSQDTSGVAPYNEQFF TGCGCCAGCAGCCAAGATACTAGCGGGGTGGCCCCCTACAATGAGCAGTTCTTC
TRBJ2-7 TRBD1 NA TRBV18 CASSPGQFYEQYF TGTGCCAGCTCACCGGGACAGTTCTACGAGCAGTACTTC
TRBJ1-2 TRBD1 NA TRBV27 CASRTGGSRDNYGYTF TGTGCCAGTCGGACAGGGGGTTCGAGAGATAACTATGGCTACACCTTC
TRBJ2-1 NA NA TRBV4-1 CASSSDAWGEQFF TGCGCCAGCAGCTCCGACGCCTGGGGCGAGCAGTTCTTC
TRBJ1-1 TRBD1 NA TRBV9 CASSVKTGPGTEAFF TGTGCCAGCAGCGTAAAGACAGGGCCGGGGACTGAAGCTTTCTTT
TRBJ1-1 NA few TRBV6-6 CASSYSTANTEAFF TGTGCCAGCAGTTACTCTACAGCGAACACTGAAGCTTTCTTT
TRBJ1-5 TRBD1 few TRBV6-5 CASSPGQGYQPQHF TGTGCCAGCAGTCCGGGACAGGGGTATCAGCCCCAGCATTTT
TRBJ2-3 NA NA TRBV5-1 CASSALTRGGTDTQYF TGCGCCAGCAGCGCCTTGACTAGGGGCGGCACAGATACGCAGTATTTT
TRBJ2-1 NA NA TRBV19 CASSMVRGNEQFF TGTGCCAGTAGTATGGTTAGGGGGAATGAGCAGTTCTTC
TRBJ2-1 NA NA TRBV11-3 CASSPSLPSYNEQFF TGTGCCAGCAGCCCATCACTCCCCTCCTACAATGAGCAGTTCTTC
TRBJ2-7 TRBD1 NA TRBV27 CASSFLGTGETYEQYF TGTGCCAGCAGTTTCCTCGGGACAGGGGAAACCTACGAGCAGTACTTC
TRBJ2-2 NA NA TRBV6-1 CASSGFTGELFF TGTGCCAGCAGCGGGTTCACCGGGGAGCTGTTTTTT
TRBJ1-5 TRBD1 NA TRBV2 CASSEWGQGNQPQHF TGTGCCAGCAGCGAATGGGGACAGGGGAATCAGCCCCAGCATTTT
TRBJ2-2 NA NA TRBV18 CASSPGGRTGELFF TGTGCCAGCTCACCAGGGGGCCGAACCGGGGAGCTGTTTTTT
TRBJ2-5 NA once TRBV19 CASSTGTKETQYF TGTGCCAGTAGTACGGGAACCAAGGAGACCCAGTACTTC
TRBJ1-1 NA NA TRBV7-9 CASSLLGVGNTEAFF TGTGCCAGCAGCTTACTCGGGGTGGGGAACACTGAAGCTTTCTTT
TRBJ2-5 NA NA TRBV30 CAWSVGLKETQYF TGTGCCTGGAGTGTGGGGCTAAAAGAGACCCAGTACTTC
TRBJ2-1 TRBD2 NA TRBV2 CASSGRGTSLYNEQFF TGTGCCAGCAGTGGCCGGGGGACTAGCTTATACAATGAGCAGTTCTTC
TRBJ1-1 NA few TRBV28 CASRQTTEAFF TGTGCCAGCAGACAGACAACTGAAGCTTTCTTT
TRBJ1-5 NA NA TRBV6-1 CASSEGPGSYQPQHF TGTGCCAGCAGTGAAGGCCCGGGGAGCTATCAGCCCCAGCATTTT
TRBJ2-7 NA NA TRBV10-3 CAISESTAYEQYF TGTGCCATCAGTGAGTCGACAGCCTACGAGCAGTACTTC
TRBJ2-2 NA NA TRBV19 CASSRGDMNTGELFF TGTGCCAGTAGTCGGGGGGACATGAACACCGGGGAGCTGTTTTTT
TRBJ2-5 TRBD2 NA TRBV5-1 CASSWGGPKETQYF TGCGCCAGCAGCTGGGGGGGACCGAAAGAGACCCAGTACTTC
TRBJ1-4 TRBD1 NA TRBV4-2 CASSQDPGGHEKLFF TGTGCCAGCAGCCAAGACCCAGGGGGCCATGAAAAACTGTTTTTT
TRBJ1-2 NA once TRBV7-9 CASSLSTTANYGYTF TGTGCCAGCAGCTTATCCACCACTGCCAACTATGGCTACACCTTC
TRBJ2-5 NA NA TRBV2 CATQGSGETQYF TGTGCCACCCAGGGTTCCGGGGAGACCCAGTACTTC
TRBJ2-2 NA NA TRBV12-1 CASSFPDLGKGELFF TGTGCCAGCAGCTTTCCGGACCTCGGGAAGGGGGAGCTGTTTTTT
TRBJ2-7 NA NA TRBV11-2 CASSGSYEQYF TGTGCCAGCAGCGGCAGCTACGAGCAGTACTTC
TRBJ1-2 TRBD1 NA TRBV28 CASSPTGVANYGYTF TGTGCCAGCAGCCCCACAGGGGTGGCTAACTATGGCTACACCTTC
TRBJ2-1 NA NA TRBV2 CASSRGTPYNEQFF TGTGCCAGCAGTAGGGGAACGCCGTACAATGAGCAGTTCTTC
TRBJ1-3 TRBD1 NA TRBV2 CASSGDRLSGNTIYF TGTGCCAGCAGTGGGGACAGACTCTCTGGAAACACCATATATTTT
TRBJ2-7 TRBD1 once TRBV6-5 CASSRGTGGPYEQYF TGTGCCAGCAGTAGGGGGACAGGGGGACCCTACGAGCAGTACTTC
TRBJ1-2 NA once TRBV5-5 CASSTQGNYGYTF TGTGCCAGCAGCACTCAGGGGAACTATGGCTACACCTTC
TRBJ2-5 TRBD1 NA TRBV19 CASSIRDRGLQETQYF TGTGCCAGTAGTATACGGGACAGAGGGTTACAAGAGACCCAGTACTTC
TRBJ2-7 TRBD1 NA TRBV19 CASKSPGTGAYEQYF TGTGCCAGTAAATCCCCCGGGACAGGGGCCTACGAGCAGTACTTC
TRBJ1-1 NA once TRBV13 CASSLGGVDTEAFF TGTGCCAGCAGCTTAGGAGGGGTTGACACTGAAGCTTTCTTT
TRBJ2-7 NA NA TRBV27 CASSPHGLPSYEQYF TGTGCCAGCAGTCCTCACGGACTACCCTCCTACGAGCAGTACTTC
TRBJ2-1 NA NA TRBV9 CASSSSPRGEQFF TGTGCCAGCAGCTCCTCCCCCCGGGGTGAGCAGTTCTTC